The T cell receptor beta chain described here comes from a study of T-cell reconstitution after alpha-beta-depleted transplantation in children. Study-wide findings and caveats: Some patients owed their high day-60 TCRbeta diversity to surviving recipient T cells and thymic progenitors.

Germline assignment: CDR1 KGHDR and CDR2 SFDVKD. The V gene end was trimmed by 2 bases and the J gene end by 1 base; junction bases not matched to a gene: 9. This CDR3 contains 19 residues. A remark on this clonotype: Antigen: not known.

The TCRbeta library incorporated unique molecular identifiers. Using its own MiXCR run on the PCR reads, TCRdb lists one record per CDR3 protein. The sample holds about 980,000 distinct CDR3 sequences, under 30% seen once. The chain recombines TRBV24-1 with TRBJ2-2; TRBD2 matches at 10 bases. The receptor's source is a boy in the first two years of life who had a stem cell transplant for SCID, so the T cells may come from the graft donor. The starting material was PBMCs, mostly from graft donor cells, obtained 360 days after TCRalphabeta/CD19-depleted stem cell transplant. The CDR3 region is CATSDCRVSGGMNTGELFF. CDR3 DNA sequence: TGTGCCACCAGTGATTGTCGTGTTAGCGGGGGGATGAACACCGGGGAGCTGTTTTTT.